The following is a T cell receptor (beta chain) sequence with its context. This CDR3 is 14 amino acids long. Trimming took 6 bases from V and 4 from J, leaving 15 bases between them. The germline CDR1 and CDR2 sequences are SGHTA and FQGNSA. This specimen belongs to a study of blood T cells in healthy people across ages. Primers used in a second PCR of about 7 to 11 cycles were a sample-barcoded 5' primer and a J-beta primer mix. TCRdb independently ran MiXCR on the 5' RACE reads; one entry per CDR3 protein. The data contain nearly 1 million distinct CDR3 sequences, about 53% of them seen just once; the ten biggest clones take up over 20%.

Sequenced material: blood. J is TRBJ1-2 and V is TRBV7-2; D is uncertain. The sequence was obtained from a woman aged 55-69 years in good health. CDR3 loop: CASSSPGPFYGYTF. The CDR3, as DNA: TGTGCCAGCAGTTCTCCCGGGCCCTTCTATGGCTACACCTTC. Full variable domain (remainder filled in from reference TRBV7-2 and TRBJ1-2): GAGVSQSPSNKVTEKGKDVELRCDPISGHTALYWYRQSLGQGLEFLIYFQGNSAPDKSGLPSDRFSAERTGGSVSTLTIQRTQQEDSAVYLCASSSPGPFYGYTFGSGTRLTVV.